The TCR beta chain described here comes from a study of blood T cells in healthy people across ages. Study results and caveats: A roughly linear age-dependent decrease characterized TCR beta diversity per million T cells.

PBMCs numbering at least 6.5 million were isolated per sample. This clonotype was observed a handful of times. No antigen is known for it. Then a second PCR, running roughly 7 to 11 cycles, was carried out with a sample-barcoded 5' primer and a J-beta primer mix. The authors tagged each cDNA molecule using a template-switch adaptor with 12 random nucleotides. TCRdb recomputed calls from the 5' RACE reads with MiXCR, one row per CDR3 protein. The sample has about 810,000 distinct CDR3 sequences, about 34% seen once. V shed 5 bases and J 10 bases; nucleotides not matched to a gene: 8. The CDR3 sequence is 15 residues long.

The sample comprised blood. The TCR comes from a man aged 18 to 30 in good health. The V call is TRBV12-3 or TRBV12-4, the J call TRBJ1-6; 10 bases match TRBD1. The CDR3: CASSPRQGAGSPLHF. CDR3 nucleotides: TGTGCCAGCAGTCCCAGACAGGGGGCGGGATCACCCCTCCACTTT.